Below, 13 T cell receptor beta chains from the same sample are listed, as sequenced in a study of blood T cell repertoires in COVID-19. Only in-frame clones appear in the TCRdb table, and some are missing; sequencing was by immunoSEQ multiplex PCR. The table includes 110,000 or so clones, about 88% detected once. Specimen: peripheral blood. These receptors were obtained from a woman aged 70 to 79 who had recovered from COVID-19.

The V and J genes are TRBV30 and TRBJ1-5; TRBD1 matches 8 bases. Unmatched junction bases numbered 7, after V lost 6 bases and J lost 6 bases. The CDR3 runs to 13 residues. Looked up from germline, CDR1 is GTSNPN and CDR2 is SVGIG (reference sequence). The CDR3 protein is CACDRGMGQPQHF. The CDR3 DNA reads as TGTGCCTGCGACAGGGGCATGGGTCAGCCCCAGCATTTT.

V usage is TRBV6-6 and J usage is TRBJ2-7; 8 positions match TRBD1. Germline V gene data show CDR1 as MNHNY and CDR2 as SVGAGI (reference sequence). V lost 2 bases to trimming and J lost 12 bases; unmatched junction nucleotides: 3. The CDR3 is 11 residues long. This chain's CDR3 is CASSYRTGMYF. DNA of the CDR3: TGTGCCAGCAGTTACCGGACAGGGATGTACTTC.

V and J are TRBV29-1 and TRBJ1-3; TRBD1 matches at 8 bases. The CDR3 spans 13 residues. V lost 7 bases to trimming and J lost 2 bases; unmatched junction nucleotides: 4. Per the germline V gene, CDR1 is SQVTM and CDR2 is ANQGSEA. The CDR3 loop is CSASGGAGNTIYF. CDR3 in DNA: TGCAGCGCTTCAGGGGGCGCTGGAAACACCATATATTTT.

The chain has TRBV7-3 and TRBJ1-1, with TRBD1 matching 9 bases. Germline V gene data show CDR1 as SGHTA and CDR2 as FQGTGA. The CDR3 runs 13 residues. V was pared by 4 bases and J by 6 bases, with 3 bases of the junction left unmatched. The CDR3 loop reads CASSSRTGAEAFF. In DNA, the CDR3 is TGTGCCAGCAGCTCGCGGACAGGGGCTGAAGCTTTCTTT.

This sequence joins TRBV7-3 and TRBJ1-1; D is undetermined. Germline V CDR1 and CDR2: SGHTA, FQGTGA. Trimming stripped 1 base from V and 4 bases from J, with 16 bases between. This CDR3 region has 16 residues. The CDR3 spells CASSLRSQAGSTEAFF. The CDR3 nucleotides read TGTGCCAGCAGCTTAAGGTCCCAGGCGGGGAGCACTGAAGCTTTCTTT.

The chain uses TRBV11-2 and TRBJ2-2; 7 positions agree with TRBD1. The germline V gene has CDR1 SGHAT and CDR2 FQNNGV. The ends lost 5 bases at V and 6 bases at J; junction bases unmatched: 3. This CDR3 contains 13 residues. CDR3 region: CASSRQGAGELFF. In DNA, the CDR3 is TGTGCCAGCAGCAGACAGGGCGCCGGGGAGCTGTTTTTT.

The sample holds one count of this clone. This chain joins TRBV5-1 and TRBJ2-3; the D is unclear. Germline V lookup: CDR1 SGHRS, CDR2 YFSETQ. The CDR3 is made up of 13 amino acids. Trimming took off 2 bases at V and 4 bases at J, with 8 bases between the two ends. As DNA, the CDR3 is TGCGCCAGCAGCTTTCAGGCACCAGATACGCAGTATTTT. Translating gives CASSFQAPDTQYF.

This clone was counted between two and nine times. The rearrangement links TRBV9 to TRBJ2-2; no reliable D call. Germline CDR1 is SGDLS and CDR2 is YYNGEE. Trimming cost V 0 bases and J 6 bases, with 15 bases left between them. This CDR3 region has 16 residues. The CDR3 bases are TGTGCCAGCAGCGTAGGTGTGAGCGAGTGGGCCGGGGAGCTGTTTTTT. Its protein product is CASSVGVSEWAGELFF.

The gene calls are TRBV2 and TRBJ2-3; the D gene is possibly TRBD2 (5 bases). Trimming stripped 8 bases from V and 2 bases from J, with 11 bases between. The CDR3 runs to 13 residues. The V gene's germline CDR1 is SNHLY and CDR2 FYNNEI. The chain's CDR3 is CASLRAPTDTQYF. CDR3 sequence (DNA): TGTGCCAGCTTGAGGGCCCCCACAGATACGCAGTATTTT.

The V and J genes are TRBV27 and TRBJ2-3; 8 bases match TRBD2. Germline CDR1 is MNHEY and CDR2 is SMNVEV (reference sequence). V trimming: 5 bases; J trimming: 0 bases; junction bases outside the gene matches: 19. This CDR3 is 20 amino acids long. The DNA for the CDR3 is TGTGCCAGCAGTACCTACCCCATGAGGTTGGCGGGAGGTAGCACAGATACGCAGTATTTT. Translated: CASSTYPMRLAGGSTDTQYF.

On this clone: The sample carries other DNA sequences with the same CDR3. The rearrangement joins TRBV9 to TRBJ2-5, with 13 bases aligning to TRBD2. This CDR3 is built from 16 residues. V shed 2 bases, J shed 2 bases, and the junction held 3 bases outside the gene matches. Germline V gene sequence: CDR1 SGDLS, CDR2 YYNGEE. CDR3: CASSVATSGGQETQYF. The CDR3 DNA is TGTGCCAGCAGCGTTGCGACTAGCGGGGGGCAAGAGACCCAGTACTTC.

The rearrangement links TRBV29-1 to TRBJ2-7; 12 nucleotides align to TRBD2. Germline V gene sequence: CDR1 SQVTM, CDR2 ANQGSEA. This CDR3 is 16 amino acids long. J was trimmed by 3 bases and V by 6 bases; bases with no gene match: 12. CDR3 nucleotide sequence: TGCAGCGTCCAACTAGCGGGAGGCGGTGCGGTCTACGAGCAGTACTTC. Encoded protein: CSVQLAGGGAVYEQYF.

Comments on this clone: The junction does not match germline at one end; this may be a read error. The rearrangement joins TRBV4-3 to TRBJ1-1, with 7 nucleotides matching TRBD1. Germline V lookup: CDR1 LGHNA, CDR2 YSLEER. This CDR3 has 15 residues. The CDR3, as DNA: TGCGCCAGCAGCCAATCTGCAAAGGACAGGACTGGAGCTTTCTTT. Translation: CASSQSAKDRTGAFF.